Sequencing of this T cell receptor beta chain was carried out in a study of cytomegalovirus exposure and HLA in healthy donors. The wider study: Approximately 85 million unique TCRs from HLA-typed donors were held in an early data release. Whole-study findings and limits: Certain sequence variants were highly shared and formed a cluster, and this cluster was likely a sequencing artifact. Analyses of presence and absence presupposed an approximately uniform sequencing depth across donors.

This clone was seen more than once but under ten times. Its matching antigen is unknown. Amplification used 60 Vbeta primers and 13 Jbeta primers. Libraries were prepared by immunoSEQ multiplex PCR; TCRdb keeps only in-frame clonotypes and omits some of them. The data show roughly 97,000 clones, 9.5% to 13% seen once. J was trimmed by 4 bases and V by 5 bases; bases with no gene match: 6. Germline CDR1 is SGHTA and CDR2 is FQGNSA. CDR3 size: 14 residues. The genes are TRBV7-2 and TRBJ2-7; 9 nucleotides align to TRBD1. This receptor was identified in a man aged 40-49 years in good health and CMV-seropositive. The sequencing sample was made of PBMCs. As DNA, the CDR3 is TGTGCCAGCAGCATTGGACAGGGGAATTACGAGCAGTACTTC. Protein product: CASSIGQGNYEQYF.